This paragraph covers one T cell receptor beta chain sequence. Its antigen is as yet unknown. TCRdb reanalysed the multiplex PCR reads using MiXCR and keeps one entry per CDR3 protein. The repertoire holds more than 10,000 distinct CDR3 sequences, around three fifths seen once, with approximately 54% in the top ten. This sample is part of a study of breast tumors, draining lymph nodes, adjacent tissues. The V and J ends lost 5 bases and 7 bases respectively, with 17 bases between them. This CDR3 region has 15 residues. Notes on the study in general: Tumor repertoires ranked between lymph nodes and nontumor tissue in diversity, with V and J gene preferences.

Material: tumor-adjacent breast tissue. The receptor comes from a female donor with breast cancer. Some clones in this sample may be carry-over from other donors' samples. This chain connects TRBV12-3 or TRBV12-4 to TRBJ1-4; TRBD1 is a possible D gene (5 bases). Here the CDR3 reads CASSPLEGRSEKLFF. The CDR3 DNA reads as TGTGCCAGCAGTCCCCTCGAGGGGCGTAGTGAAAAACTGTTTTTT.